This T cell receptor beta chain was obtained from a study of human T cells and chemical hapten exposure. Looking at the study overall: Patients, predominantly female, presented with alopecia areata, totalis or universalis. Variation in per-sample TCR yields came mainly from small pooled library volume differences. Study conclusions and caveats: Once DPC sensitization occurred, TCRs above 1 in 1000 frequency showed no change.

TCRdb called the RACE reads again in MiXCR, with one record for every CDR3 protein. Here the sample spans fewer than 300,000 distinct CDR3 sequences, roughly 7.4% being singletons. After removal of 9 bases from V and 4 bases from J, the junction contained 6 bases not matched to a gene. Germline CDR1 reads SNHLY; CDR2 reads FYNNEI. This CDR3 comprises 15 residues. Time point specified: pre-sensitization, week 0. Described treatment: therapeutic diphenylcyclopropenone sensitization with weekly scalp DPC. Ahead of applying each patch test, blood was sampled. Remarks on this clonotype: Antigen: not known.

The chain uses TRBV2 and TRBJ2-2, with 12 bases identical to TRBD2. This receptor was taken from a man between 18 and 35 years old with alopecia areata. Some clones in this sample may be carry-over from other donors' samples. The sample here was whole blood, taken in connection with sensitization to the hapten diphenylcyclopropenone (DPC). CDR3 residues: CASTPGLAGTGELFF. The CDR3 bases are TGTGCCAGTACCCCGGGACTAGCGGGCACCGGGGAGCTGTTTTTT.